Described below is a single TCR beta chain sequence and its context. As yet, its antigen is unknown. This CDR3 is 15 amino acids long. Germline V gene data show CDR1 as SGHRS and CDR2 as YFSETQ. Trimming shortened V by 4 bases and J by 3 bases, and 17 bases separated the two germline ends. Using viral peptide pools, the ViraFEST assay grew out antigen-specific CD4+ T cells prior to sequencing. Subsequent to a culture period of around 10 days, CD4+ T cells were isolated. All participants had two doses of either the BNT162b2 or mRNA-1273 vaccine. The table came from immunoSEQ multiplex PCR; TCRdb's copy has only in-frame clones and leaves some out. The data show about 29,000 clones, about 74% seen once. This specimen comes from a study of vaccination effects on CD4 cells after COVID-19.

The chain has TRBV5-1 and TRBJ2-7, with D possibly being TRBD1 (6 bases). The sample consisted of CD4+ T cells from PBMCs cultured with HCoV-OC43 spike peptides, taken after COVID-19 vaccination. As for subset: HCoV-OC43 spike overlapping peptide pool stimulation. This sequence originates from a human donor who received a COVID-19 vaccine. The CDR3 protein is CASSVQGPLNYEQYF. DNA for the CDR3: TGCGCCAGCAGCGTACAGGGACCCCTCAACTACGAGCAGTACTTC. The variable domain in full, with the rest retrieved from reference TRBV5-1 and TRBJ2-7, is KAGVTQTPRYLIKTRGQQVTLSCSPISGHRSVSWYQQTPGQGLQFLFEYFSETQRNKGNFPGRFSGRQFSNSRSEMNVSTLELGDSALYLCASSVQGPLNYEQYFGPGTRLTVT.